Listed below are T cell receptor beta chains from one sample, sequenced in a study of CD8 T cells in ankylosing spondylitis. TCRdb re-called the 5' RACE reads with MiXCR, one entry per CDR3 protein. The sample consists of 200,000 to 300,000 distinct CDR3 sequences, less than 9.5% of them appearing once. The sequenced sample was blood, either unsorted or a sorted T cell fraction (not recorded which). The source is a female donor with ankylosing spondylitis or in good health (not recorded which). Each CDR3 is given with its conserved first and last residue. Each record gives: J gene, V gene, CDR3 protein.

TRBJ2-7 TRBV27 CASSLYPSSGSGGLIPYEQYF
TRBJ2-7 TRBV12-3/TRBV12-4 CASSFLGAHEQYF
TRBJ1-2 TRBV7-2 CASSSISGADGYTF
TRBJ1-2 TRBV6-2/TRBV6-3 CASSQDRNYGYTF
TRBJ2-7 TRBV5-5 CASSSGTGPYEQYF
TRBJ2-3 TRBV20-1 CSAPGLAGADTQYF
TRBJ2-7 TRBV3-1 CASSPTSGDTYEQYF
TRBJ2-7 TRBV20-1 CSARPYRGLSYEQYF
TRBJ1-4 TRBV20-1 CSSQGSLGEKLFF
TRBJ2-1 TRBV6-1 CASSEPAIYSYNEQFF
TRBJ1-2 TRBV5-8 CASSLRLNYGYTF
TRBJ1-2 TRBV5-1 CASSLGPEVIEGGYTF